A single sample gave rise to the 7 T cell receptor beta chains below, sequenced in a study of blood T cell repertoires in COVID-19 (dated by TCRdb to 2019 to 2021). Libraries were built with the immunoSEQ multiplex PCR assay. Here the immuneACCESS table is served through TCRdb, limited to in-frame sequences with V and J called. Missing clones are a known gap in these copies; in checked studies unresolved V genes cover under half, and the rest lacks a known reason. The sample records 150,000 to 200,000 clones, approximately 82% of which are singletons. The ten largest clonotypes hold 4% to 6.5% of the sample. Sequencing input: PBMCs or T cells enriched from blood (not recorded which). These receptors all come from a woman aged 55-69 years with acute COVID-19.

This clone was recorded a few times. This chain uses TRBV5-6 with TRBJ1-1, with 7 bases that match TRBD1. Trimming took 5 bases from V and 1 from J; bases not matched to a gene: 8. The CDR3 has 15 amino acids. CDR1 and CDR2 (germline): SGHDT, YYEEEE. CDR3 region: CASSSLRDRNTEAFF. As DNA, the CDR3 is TGTGCCAGCAGTTCACTCAGGGACAGGAACACTGAAGCTTTCTTT.

The rearrangement links TRBV4-1 to TRBJ1-2, with D unresolved. The germline V gene has CDR1 MGHRA and CDR2 YSYEKL. The CDR3 length is 14 residues. Trimming shortened V by 0 bases and J by 5 bases, and 10 bases separated the two germline ends. The CDR3 here is CASSQDREGYGYTF. DNA of the CDR3: TGCGCCAGCAGCCAAGATAGGGAGGGTTATGGCTACACCTTC.

The chain uses TRBV5-1 and TRBJ1-4; 10 nucleotides match TRBD1. Unmatched junction bases numbered 3, after V lost 4 bases and J lost 6 bases. The CDR3 loop spans 14 amino acids. CDR1 and CDR2 from the germline V gene are SGHRS and YFSETQ. Here the CDR3 reads CASSPGTGDEKLFF. CDR3 DNA: TGCGCCAGCAGCCCCGGGACAGGGGATGAAAAACTGTTTTTT. Using reference TRBV5-1 and TRBJ1-4 for the parts outside the CDR3, the full variable domain is KAGVTQTPRYLIKTRGQQVTLSCSPISGHRSVSWYQQTPGQGLQFLFEYFSETQRNKGNFPGRFSGRQFSNSRSEMNVSTLELGDSALYLCASSPGTGDEKLFFGSGTQLSVL.

V usage is TRBV6-6 and J usage is TRBJ1-3; 10 positions match TRBD1. V dropped 5 bases and J dropped 0; count of bases not matched to a gene: 7. CDR3 length: 17 residues. CDR1 MNHNY and CDR2 SVGAGI come from the germline V gene (reference sequence). CDR3 DNA sequence: TGTGCCAGCAGTCGAGGGACAGGGGACGCCTCTGGAAACACCATATATTTT. Translating gives CASSRGTGDASGNTIYF.

This chain connects TRBV4-3 to TRBJ2-3, with 7 bases fitting TRBD1. The length of the CDR3 is 16 residues. Germline V gene data show CDR1 as LGHNA and CDR2 as YSLEER. The V gene end was trimmed by 0 bases and the J gene end by 4 bases; junction bases not matched to a gene: 7. CDR3 nucleotide sequence: TGCGCCAGCAGCCAAGACCCGACAGGGTATGCAGATACGCAGTATTTT. Protein product: CASSQDPTGYADTQYF.

The CDR3 reads CASSRDRGLPTDTQYF. The CDR3 DNA sequence: TGTGCCAGCAGCCGGGACAGGGGCCTCCCCACAGATACGCAGTATTTT. The genes are TRBV21-1 and TRBJ2-3; no check of the table's D call, TRBD1, against the DNA was made. TRBV21-1 is a pseudogene locus. This CDR3 spans 16 amino acids.

The chain has TRBV27 and TRBJ2-3; 9 nucleotides align to TRBD1. Germline-derived CDR1 and CDR2 are MNHEY and SMNVEV (reference sequence). The CDR3 sequence is 15 residues long. With 5 bases clipped from V and 3 bases from J, the junction kept 6 bases outside the gene matches. CDR3 DNA: TGTGCCAGCAGTCAGGACAGGGGAAGGACAGATACGCAGTATTTT. Amino acids: CASSQDRGRTDTQYF.